These T cell receptor beta chains were read from a single sample in a study of blood T cells in healthy people across ages. MiXCR was run by TCRdb on the 5' RACE reads, yielding one entry per CDR3 protein. Altogether around 1,000,000 distinct CDR3 sequences are present, around 27% being singletons, with the ten largest covering approximately 0.71%. The same sample was also used in a study of T cells of mothers and their children.

Sequencing was done on a sample of blood. The receptor source for this set is a girl aged 2-10 years in good health. The CDR3 runs from the conserved cysteine through the conserved F or W. The D gene is left open where the match is weak. The size entry is marked missing in some rows and otherwise reads once, few, many or a size class.

j_call v_call d_call clone_size cdr3_aa cdr3_nt
TRBJ2-7 TRBV7-9 NA NA CASSSSRNSDYEQYF TGTGCCAGCAGCTCTAGCAGGAACAGCGATTACGAGCAGTACTTC
TRBJ2-4 TRBV4-2 NA NA CASSQDSIQYF TGTGCCAGCAGCCAAGATAGCATTCAGTACTTC
TRBJ2-7 TRBV9 TRBD1 NA CASSPPGTAFYEQYF TGTGCCAGCAGCCCCCCCGGGACAGCTTTCTACGAGCAGTACTTC
TRBJ2-1 TRBV7-3 NA few CASSDLAGTVYNEQFF TGTGCCAGCAGCGACCTCGCGGGCACTGTCTACAATGAGCAGTTCTTC
TRBJ1-2 TRBV4-3 NA NA CASSQGRQNYGYTF TGCGCCAGCAGCCAGGGACGGCAGAACTATGGCTACACCTTC
TRBJ1-2 TRBV12-3/TRBV12-4 NA NA CASSDKAGVFYGYTF TGTGCCAGCAGCGACAAAGCAGGGGTCTTCTATGGCTACACCTTC
TRBJ1-4 TRBV7-9 NA few CASTGGHNEKLFF TGTGCCAGTACGGGGGGTCATAATGAAAAACTGTTTTTT
TRBJ2-4 TRBV20-1 NA few CSASDNLAKNIQYF TGCAGTGCTAGTGACAACCTAGCCAAAAACATTCAGTACTTC
TRBJ2-1 TRBV27 NA few CASSPPSGSRVEQFF TGTGCCAGCAGCCCCCCCAGTGGGAGCAGGGTTGAGCAGTTCTTC
TRBJ2-5 TRBV12-3/TRBV12-4 NA many CASSLAGLQETQYF TGTGCCAGCAGTTTAGCGGGACTGCAAGAGACCCAGTACTTC
TRBJ1-2 TRBV12-5 NA few CASGLVPLMNSWGYTF TGTGCTAGTGGTTTGGTACCCCTAATGAACAGCTGGGGCTACACCTTC
TRBJ1-1 TRBV7-9 NA few CASDGVGATDTEAFF TGTGCCAGCGACGGGGTAGGGGCCACGGACACTGAAGCTTTCTTT
TRBJ1-2 TRBV28 TRBD1 few CASSRQGARDGYTF TGTGCCAGCAGCCGACAGGGGGCAAGGGATGGCTACACCTTC
TRBJ2-5 TRBV5-1 TRBD1 many CASSLAGTVQETQYF TGCGCCAGCAGCTTGGCCGGGACAGTACAAGAGACCCAGTACTTC
TRBJ2-1 TRBV7-2 NA NA CASSLISVTTNEQFF TGTGCCAGCAGCTTAATTAGTGTAACTACGAATGAGCAGTTCTTC
TRBJ1-1 TRBV6-5 NA few CASSYIAGFTEAFF TGTGCCAGCAGTTACATTGCAGGGTTCACTGAAGCTTTCTTT
TRBJ1-2 TRBV11-2 NA few CASSSGQSFVYGYTF TGTGCCAGCAGCTCAGGACAGAGTTTCGTCTATGGCTACACCTTC
TRBJ1-2 TRBV19 NA NA CASSIEAGEGYTF TGTGCCAGTAGTATAGAGGCAGGAGAAGGCTACACCTTC
TRBJ2-5 TRBV5-1 TRBD2 few CASSPNGLAGSGETQYF TGCGCCAGCAGCCCGAACGGACTAGCGGGATCGGGAGAGACCCAGTACTTC
TRBJ2-5 TRBV10-2 TRBD2 NA CASIGGYQETQYF TGCGCCAGCATCGGGGGGTACCAAGAGACCCAGTACTTC
TRBJ2-7 TRBV20-1 NA few CSAKYSGQTYEQYF TGCAGTGCTAAGTATAGCGGACAGACCTACGAGCAGTACTTC
TRBJ2-1 TRBV27 NA few CASSLFLALSYNEQFF TGTGCCAGCAGTTTATTTCTAGCTCTCTCCTACAATGAGCAGTTCTTC
TRBJ1-2 TRBV29-1 TRBD1 NA CSAGDSANYAYTF TGCAGCGCGGGGGACAGCGCTAACTATGCCTACACCTTC
TRBJ2-5 TRBV6-1 NA NA CATTGTKETQYF TGTGCCACTACCGGGACCAAAGAGACCCAGTACTTC
TRBJ2-5 TRBV13 NA NA CASSLARSGQETQYF TGCGCCAGCAGCTTAGCGAGAAGCGGCCAAGAGACCCAGTACTTC
TRBJ2-5 TRBV5-5 NA few CASSFQIYPNHKETQYF TGTGCCAGCAGCTTTCAGATCTACCCCAATCATAAAGAGACCCAGTACTTC
TRBJ1-1 TRBV28 NA NA CASSPVRGSLNTEAFF TGTGCCAGCAGCCCGGTACGCGGTAGTCTGAACACTGAAGCTTTCTTT
TRBJ2-1 TRBV7-2 TRBD2 NA CASSFRLAGPYNEQFF TGTGCCAGCAGCTTTAGACTAGCGGGGCCATACAATGAGCAGTTCTTC
TRBJ2-1 TRBV29-1 NA once CSVERLGPSYNEQFF TGCAGCGTTGAGAGATTGGGGCCGTCCTACAATGAGCAGTTCTTC
TRBJ1-1 TRBV7-9 TRBD1 NA CASHFAGQGEVEAFF TGTGCCAGCCATTTCGCGGGACAGGGTGAAGTTGAAGCTTTCTTT
TRBJ1-1 TRBV7-9 NA NA CASSLRSEAFF TGTGCCAGCAGCTTAAGGTCGGAAGCTTTCTTT
TRBJ2-5 TRBV7-9 TRBD2 few CASSLGASGRRGQETQYF TGTGCCAGCAGCTTAGGTGCTAGCGGGAGAAGGGGGCAAGAGACCCAGTACTTC
TRBJ2-3 TRBV12-3/TRBV12-4 NA few CASSRDMPTDTQYF TGTGCCAGCAGCCGGGACATGCCCACAGATACGCAGTATTTT
TRBJ2-5 TRBV5-1 NA many CASSLGSQETQYF TGTGCCAGCAGTTTGGGCAGTCAAGAGACCCAGTACTTC
TRBJ2-7 TRBV20-1 TRBD2 NA CGARDSGSDYEQYF TGCGGTGCTAGAGACAGCGGGAGTGATTACGAGCAGTACTTC
TRBJ2-1 TRBV11-2 TRBD2 once CASSHGLAGGPSYNEQFF TGTGCCAGCAGCCATGGACTAGCGGGAGGCCCCTCCTACAATGAGCAGTTCTTC
TRBJ2-5 TRBV15 NA few CATEGGTYQETQYF TGTGCCACCGAGGGGGGGACGTACCAAGAGACCCAGTACTTC